The 9 T cell receptor beta chains below were found in one sample sequenced in a study of identifying expanded T cells in peripheral blood. Some clones are missing from TCRdb's copy, which holds only in-frame ones; the method was immunoSEQ multiplex PCR. The repertoire includes some 90,000 clones, around 85% of them detected once, and over 5% sits in the top ten. The sample was blood. The receptors were gathered from a person between 18 and 75 years old in good health.

V usage is TRBV5-1 and J usage is TRBJ2-5; 7 bases match TRBD1. Germline CDR1 reads SGHRS; CDR2 reads YFSETQ. V lost 4 bases to trimming and J lost 2 bases; unmatched junction nucleotides: 5. The CDR3 has 14 residues. The CDR3 reads CASSKTGAQETQYF. In DNA form, the CDR3 reads TGCGCCAGCAGCAAAACAGGGGCGCAAGAGACCCAGTACTTC.

This chain uses TRBV11-2 with TRBJ1-1; D remains ambiguous. The CDR3 sequence is 14 residues long. Trimming took 5 bases from V and 0 from J, leaving 10 bases between them. Germline CDR1 is SGHAT and CDR2 is FQNNGV. CDR3 DNA: TGTGCCAGCAGCCCACAGATCGTGAACACTGAAGCTTTCTTT. Translation gives CASSPQIVNTEAFF.

This chain connects TRBV5-8 to TRBJ1-2, with D perhaps matching TRBD1 (5 bases). The CDR3 runs 12 residues. Trimming cost V 4 bases and J 13 bases, with 17 bases left between them. In germline, CDR1 is SGHTS, CDR2 YDEGEE. CDR3 coding DNA: TGTGCCAGCAGCCGAACCCGGACACTGGGCACCTTC. It translates to CASSRTRTLGTF.

The chain joins TRBV7-9 to TRBJ2-7, with D unresolved. The CDR3 has 14 residues. V dropped 5 bases and J dropped 1 base, with 12 bases sitting between them. Germline lookup yields CDR1 SEHNR and CDR2 FQNEAQ (reference sequence). The CDR3 nucleotides are TGTGCCAGCAGCGACGAGACACCTTCCTACGAGCAGTACTTC. It codes for CASSDETPSYEQYF.

This sequence joins TRBV7-9 and TRBJ2-2; tentative D call: TRBD1 (6 bases). CDR3 size: 15 residues. Germline loops: CDR1 SEHNR, CDR2 FQNEAQ (reference sequence). Trimming took off 3 bases at V and 1 base at J, with 9 bases between the two ends. CDR3 sequence reads: CASSFSGENTGELFF. The CDR3 bases are TGTGCCAGCAGCTTCTCAGGGGAGAACACCGGGGAGCTGTTTTTT.

The DNA of the CDR3 is TGTGCCATCAGTGAGTCATGGGTTGGGGACCCCCGTAAAGAGACCCAGTACTTC. Amino acid sequence: CAISESWVGDPRKETQYF. The chain has TRBV10-3 and TRBJ2-5, with D perhaps matching TRBD1 or TRBD2 (5 bases each). The CDR3 covers 18 residues. Germline CDR1 ENHRY, CDR2 SYGVKD. V lost 0 bases, J lost 3 bases, and 20 bases lay in between.

The chain combines TRBV5-8 with TRBJ2-3, with D perhaps TRBD1 or TRBD2 (7 bases each). V was pared by 0 bases and J by 1 base, with 12 bases between. In germline, CDR1 is SGHTS, CDR2 YDEGEE. The CDR3 covers 16 residues. CDR3 sequence (DNA): TGTGCCAGCAGCTTGGGGTCAGGGGGGGGCACAGATACGCAGTATTTT. It translates to CASSLGSGGGTDTQYF.

This chain connects TRBV4-3 to TRBJ1-6; 7 bases are a match to TRBD1. This CDR3 region has 15 residues. Trimming cost V 4 bases and J 10 bases; bases outside gene matches: 10. The germline CDR1 and CDR2 sequences are LGHNA and YSLEER. Written as DNA, the CDR3 is TGCGCCAGCAGCCGCACTTTAGGGGGCATATCACCCCTCCACTTT. Translated, it gives CASSRTLGGISPLHF.

This chain links TRBV7-3 with TRBJ2-1; 8 bases align to TRBD1. CDR3 size: 15 residues. Germline CDR1 SGHTA, CDR2 FQGTGA. V was clipped by 3 bases and J by 6 bases; unmatched bases: 7. The DNA for the CDR3 is TGTGCCAGCAGCTTCCCAGGACAGGGACGCAATGAGCAGTTCTTC. This codes for CASSFPGQGRNEQFF.